This is a list of T cell receptor beta chains from one sample in a study of shared T cell receptors in the human thymus. Libraries were prepared by immunoSEQ multiplex PCR; TCRdb keeps only in-frame clonotypes and omits some of them. The sample gives 550,000 to 800,000 clones, approximately 83% of which show up once; under 0.012% is in the top ten. The same sample was also used in a study of human thymus T cells.

Sequenced material: thymocytes. Receptors were obtained from a girl younger than two with a congenital heart defect. Both conserved end residues are part of each CDR3. D genes are given only for firm matches.

V gene	D gene	J gene	CDR3 DNA	CDR3 protein
TRBV27	.	TRBJ1-2	TGTGCCTCCCGAGGGGCCAGGGGCTATGGCTACACCTTC	CASRGARGYGYTF
TRBV18	TRBD1	TRBJ2-2	TGTGCCAGCTCACCGCCGGGACAGGAAATTCCTTCGAACACCGGGGAGCTGTTTTTT	CASSPPGQEIPSNTGELFF
TRBV4-1	TRBD2	TRBJ2-5	TGCGCCAGCAGCCGGGGGACTAGCGGGGGGGCTCAAGAGACCCAGTACTTC	CASSRGTSGGAQETQYF
TRBV4-3	TRBD2	TRBJ2-5	TGCGCCAGCAGCCTAACCTTAGCGGGGAAACTCCAAGAGACCCAGTACTTC	CASSLTLAGKLQETQYF
TRBV5-6	.	TRBJ1-4	TGTGCCAGCAGCTTGTCTAGGTGGCAGGGCCGCAGCACAAGGGAAAAACTGTTTTTT	CASSLSRWQGRSTREKLFF
TRBV5-1	TRBD1	TRBJ1-2	TGCGCCAGCAGCTCGACAGGGGACCTCCTTAGGGGCTACACCTTC	CASSSTGDLLRGYTF
TRBV5-4	.	TRBJ1-2	TGTGCCAGCAGCTTGGCTGGCGGGCCCAACTATGGCTACACCTTC	CASSLAGGPNYGYTF
TRBV6-5	.	TRBJ1-2	TGTGCCAGCAGTCACGCTCGGGCAGGGGGCTACACCTTC	CASSHARAGGYTF
TRBV5-8	.	TRBJ2-7	TGTGCCAGCAGCTTGAGCCCACAGGTGATGGTCTACGAGCAGTACTTC	CASSLSPQVMVYEQYF
TRBV5-1	.	TRBJ2-2	TGCGCCAGCAGCTTGGATTGGCTAGTCCACACCGGGGAGCTGTTTTTT	CASSLDWLVHTGELFF